Shown below are 25 T cell receptor beta chains from a single sample sequenced in a study of cytomegalovirus exposure and HLA in healthy donors. Researchers ran the PCR with 60 Vbeta and 13 Jbeta primers. Libraries were prepared by immunoSEQ multiplex PCR; TCRdb keeps only in-frame clonotypes and omits some of them. The table records about 73,000 clones, about 75% of them present only once. The sample was PBMCs. These receptor sequences come from a man in his 70s in good health and CMV-seronegative.

This sequence joins TRBV11-3 and TRBJ1-2, with 11 bases matching TRBD1. V trimming: 5 bases; J trimming: 8 bases; junction bases outside the gene matches: 4. The germline V gene has CDR1 SGHNT and CDR2 YENEEA. The CDR3 has 13 residues. The CDR3 loop reads CASSQGQGGGYTF. In DNA, the CDR3 is TGTGCCAGCAGCCAGGGACAGGGGGGAGGCTACACCTTC.

The chain is built from TRBV19 and TRBJ1-1; D perhaps matches TRBD1 (6 bases). Germline V gene data show CDR1 as LNHDA and CDR2 as SQIVND (reference sequence). The ends were cut back, 9 bases at V and 0 bases at J, with 17 bases in the middle. The CDR3 consists of 15 residues. The CDR3 here is CASTASGVMNTEAFF. In nucleotides, the CDR3 is TGTGCCAGCACCGCCTCAGGGGTCATGAACACTGAAGCTTTCTTT. Together with reference TRBV19 and TRBJ1-1, the CDR3 gives the full variable domain: DGGITQSPKYLFRKEGQNVTLSCEQNLNHDAMYWYRQDPGQGLRLIYYSQIVNDFQKGDIAEGYSVSREKKESFPLTVTSAQKNPTAFYLCASTASGVMNTEAFFGQGTRLTVV.

This clone was detected a few times. The chain carries TRBV6-5 and TRBJ1-6; 10 positions agree with TRBD1. This CDR3 has 16 residues. Germline V gene data show CDR1 as MNHEY and CDR2 as SVGAGI. Germline trimming cut 2 bases from V and 6 bases from J; bases unmatched to any gene: 4. The DNA of the CDR3 is TGTGCCAGCAGTTACGGGACAGGGGTGGGTAATTCACCCCTCCACTTT. Protein product: CASSYGTGVGNSPLHF.

The chain has TRBV29-1 and TRBJ2-3; 7 nucleotides align to TRBD1. The CDR3 contains 13 residues. CDR1 is SQVTM, CDR2 ANQGSEA, per germline. Unmatched junction bases numbered 4, after V lost 4 bases and J lost 3 bases. The CDR3 DNA reads as TGCAGCGTTGCGGGACAGACAACAGATACGCAGTATTTT. Its protein is CSVAGQTTDTQYF.

This rearrangement joins TRBV2 to TRBJ2-5; 10 bases are shared with TRBD1. V gave up 4 bases and J gave up 1 base; unmatched junction bases: 3. The V gene's germline CDR1 is SNHLY and CDR2 FYNNEI. The CDR3 has 15 residues. The CDR3 reads CASSARTGGQETQYF. DNA of the CDR3: TGTGCCAGCAGTGCCAGGACAGGGGGCCAAGAGACCCAGTACTTC.

The rearrangement uses TRBV23-1 and TRBJ2-5; 10 nucleotides line up with TRBD1. TRBV23-1 is placed among ORFs of uncertain function. This CDR3 comprises 15 residues. V lost 2 bases, J lost 5 bases, and 5 bases stayed unmatched. CDR3 sequence: CASSQVGQGGETQYF. CDR3 DNA: TGCGCCAGCAGTCAAGTAGGACAGGGGGGGGAGACCCAGTACTTC.

The chain is built from TRBV19 and TRBJ1-5; D is undetermined. Looked up from germline, CDR1 is LNHDA and CDR2 is SQIVND (reference sequence). The germline V and J ends were trimmed by 7 bases and 3 bases, with 16 bases remaining between them. This CDR3 spans 15 amino acids. CDR3 sequence: CASTPVSTTNQPQHF. CDR3 nucleotides: TGTGCCAGTACCCCCGTCTCAACAACCAATCAGCCCCAGCATTTT. Looking up the rest from reference TRBV19 and TRBJ1-5 gives the full variable domain: DGGITQSPKYLFRKEGQNVTLSCEQNLNHDAMYWYRQDPGQGLRLIYYSQIVNDFQKGDIAEGYSVSREKKESFPLTVTSAQKNPTAFYLCASTPVSTTNQPQHFGDGTRLSIL.

J is TRBJ1-5 and V is TRBV6-1; D is uncertain. The ends were cut back, 6 bases at V and 11 bases at J, with 23 bases in the middle. Germline assignment: CDR1 MNHNS and CDR2 SASEGT. This CDR3 region has 15 residues. CDR3 sequence: CASSTQSFSQVAQHF. CDR3 sequence (DNA): TGTGCCAGCAGCACACAGAGTTTCTCCCAAGTAGCCCAGCATTTT.

This clone has a handful of counts. The chain employs TRBV11-2 and TRBJ2-6; D uncertain. The germline CDR1 and CDR2 sequences are SGHAT and FQNNGV. This CDR3 is 14 amino acids long. Trimming removed 2 bases at V and 2 bases at J, with 4 bases between. This CDR3 reads CASSLFTGANVLTF. In DNA form, the CDR3 reads TGTGCCAGCAGCTTATTTACTGGGGCCAACGTCCTGACTTTC.

The chain couples TRBV18 to TRBJ2-7, with a possible D match to TRBD1 (6 bases). Germline V gene data show CDR1 as KGHSH and CDR2 as LQKENI. Trimming took 3 bases from V and 3 from J, leaving 15 bases between them. The CDR3 consists of 15 residues. Here the CDR3 reads CASSPKTGQSYEQYF. CDR3 coding DNA: TGTGCCAGCTCACCCAAAACCGGACAGAGCTACGAGCAGTACTTC.

This clone was found a few times. The gene calls are TRBV9 and TRBJ1-6; tentatively, D is TRBD1 (6 bases). The CDR3 sequence is 14 residues long. Germline CDR1 reads SGDLS; CDR2 reads YYNGEE. The germline V and J ends were trimmed by 3 bases and 7 bases, with 11 bases remaining between them. Here the CDR3 DNA reads TGTGCCAGCAGCGCAGGGGAAACCAATTCACCCCTCCACTTT. Translating gives CASSAGETNSPLHF.

This clone was observed a single time. The V gene is TRBV19, the J gene TRBJ2-1; 9 bases agree with TRBD2. CDR3 length: 17 amino acids. Germline V gene data show CDR1 as LNHDA and CDR2 as SQIVND (reference sequence). Trimming at V came to 0 bases and at J to 3 bases, leaving 6 bases not matched to a gene. The CDR3 bases are TGTGCCAGTAGTATAGATCGTGCTAGCGGGATCTACAATGAGCAGTTCTTC. Translation: CASSIDRASGIYNEQFF.

The CDR3 region is CASSPSGPNTGELFF. CDR3 in DNA: TGTGCCAGCAGCCCCAGCGGGCCGAACACCGGGGAGCTGTTTTTT. The chain recombines TRBV5-4 with TRBJ2-2; TRBD2 might be the D (6 bases). V lost 4 bases, J lost 0 bases, and 10 bases lay in between. The length of the CDR3 is 15 residues. Germline lookup yields CDR1 SGHNT and CDR2 YYREEE (reference sequence).

J is TRBJ1-1 and V is TRBV5-6; no clear D gene. CDR1 and CDR2 from the germline V gene are SGHDT and YYEEEE. The CDR3 consists of 14 residues. V dropped 2 bases and J dropped 3 bases, with 11 bases sitting between them. The CDR3 DNA follows: TGTGCCAGCAGCTTAAGTATGCGGGACACTGAAGCTTTCTTT. It yields the protein CASSLSMRDTEAFF.

For the CDR3, the DNA is TGTGCCAGCAGCGAGACAACAGCTAGCACAGATACGCAGTATTTT. Its translation: CASSETTASTDTQYF. This sequence joins TRBV2 and TRBJ2-3; D is unclear. CDR3 size: 15 residues. Trimming cost V 6 bases and J 0 bases, with 13 bases left between them. Germline V CDR1 and CDR2: SNHLY, FYNNEI.

V is TRBV13 and J is TRBJ2-3; 10 bases are a match to TRBD2. The CDR3 contains 20 residues. With V trimmed by 2 bases and J by 0 bases, 14 bases remained unmatched. CDR1 is PRHDT and CDR2 is FYEKMQ in the germline V gene (reference sequence). Here the CDR3 reads CASSLSRLAGGILSTDTQYF. In nucleotides, the CDR3 is TGTGCCAGCAGCTTAAGCAGATTAGCGGGAGGAATACTTAGCACAGATACGCAGTATTTT.

V gene TRBV28 combines with J gene TRBJ2-7, with 8 bases that match TRBD1. The CDR3 spans 18 residues. Per germline, CDR1 MDHEN and CDR2 SYDVKM. With V trimmed by 1 base and J by 2 bases, 13 bases remained unmatched. CDR3: CASSLSNIRDRITYEQYF. The CDR3 coding sequence is TGTGCCAGCAGTTTATCGAATATCCGGGACAGGATAACCTACGAGCAGTACTTC.

The rearrangement uses TRBV30 and TRBJ1-3, with 9 bases lining up with TRBD1. Germline V lookup: CDR1 GTSNPN, CDR2 SVGIG (reference sequence). CDR3 length equals 17 residues. V lost 0 bases, J lost 8 bases, and 14 bases stayed unmatched. The CDR3 sequence: CAWSVQQGANLVDTIYF. DNA of the CDR3: TGTGCCTGGAGTGTACAACAGGGGGCGAACTTGGTGGACACCATATATTTT.

This clone was counted between two and nine times. One end of the junction is discordant with germline, which a read error may explain. V gene TRBV7-7 combines with J gene TRBJ2-2, with a possible D match to TRBD1 (5 bases). The CDR3 extends over 12 amino acids. Germline values: CDR1 SSHAT, CDR2 FNYEAQ (reference sequence). CDR3 bases: TGTGCTAGCAGCGACAGTCCCGGGGAGCTGTTTTTT. Its translation is CASSDSPGELFF.

The chain has TRBV5-6 and TRBJ2-7, with TRBD2 as a possible D gene (5 bases). The CDR3 is made up of 15 amino acids. CDR1 and CDR2 (germline): SGHDT, YYEEEE. V shed 7 bases and J shed 5 bases, with 22 bases lying between them. The CDR3 reads CASAESGRSYNEQYF. CDR3 nucleotide sequence: TGTGCCAGCGCAGAGTCGGGGAGAAGTTACAACGAGCAGTACTTC.

The chain's CDR3 is CASSQDRRRGLGNEQFF. Written as DNA, the CDR3 is TGCGCCAGCAGCCAAGATCGAAGGCGGGGGTTGGGAAATGAGCAGTTCTTC. The chain combines TRBV4-1 with TRBJ2-1; 7 positions match TRBD2. V lost 0 bases to trimming and J lost 7 bases; unmatched junction nucleotides: 12. Germline V gene data show CDR1 as MGHRA and CDR2 as YSYEKL. This CDR3 region has 17 residues.

V gene TRBV6-5 combines with J gene TRBJ2-3; a possible D gene is TRBD2 (6 bases). The CDR3 consists of 15 residues. Germline V gives CDR1 MNHEY, CDR2 SVGAGI. The germline V and J ends were trimmed by 6 bases and 3 bases, with 16 bases remaining between them. CDR3 amino acids: CASSLQGGPTDTQYF. The CDR3 DNA reads as TGTGCCAGCAGCCTTCAGGGAGGCCCGACAGATACGCAGTATTTT.

This clone was counted between two and nine times. The V gene is TRBV2, the J gene TRBJ1-1; 9 bases line up with TRBD1. Germline CDR1 and CDR2: SNHLY and FYNNEI. There are 15 residues in the CDR3. Trimming removed 7 bases from V and 6 bases from J; junction bases left unmatched: 12. The CDR3 nucleotides are TGTGCCAGCAACCCACTTACAGGGGGCGTCGCTGAAGCTTTCTTT. Amino acids: CASNPLTGGVAEAFF.

In this sample, this clone turned up a few times. CDR3 DNA sequence: TGTGCCAGCAGCCAGGGACAAGGAAACACCATATATTTT. It translates to CASSQGQGNTIYF. This chain uses TRBV7-3 with TRBJ1-3; tentatively, D is TRBD1 (6 bases). The CDR3 has 13 residues. Germline-derived CDR1 and CDR2 are SGHTA and FQGTGA. V lost 5 bases and J lost 4, with 9 bases in between.

V usage is TRBV19 and J usage is TRBJ1-5, with 9 bases lining up with TRBD1. The CDR3 contains 14 residues. Germline V gene data show CDR1 as LNHDA and CDR2 as SQIVND (reference sequence). Trimming cost V 8 bases and J 2 bases; bases outside gene matches: 4. CDR3 protein: CASGRQGGNQPQHF. In DNA form, the CDR3 reads TGTGCCAGTGGGCGACAGGGGGGCAATCAGCCCCAGCATTTT.